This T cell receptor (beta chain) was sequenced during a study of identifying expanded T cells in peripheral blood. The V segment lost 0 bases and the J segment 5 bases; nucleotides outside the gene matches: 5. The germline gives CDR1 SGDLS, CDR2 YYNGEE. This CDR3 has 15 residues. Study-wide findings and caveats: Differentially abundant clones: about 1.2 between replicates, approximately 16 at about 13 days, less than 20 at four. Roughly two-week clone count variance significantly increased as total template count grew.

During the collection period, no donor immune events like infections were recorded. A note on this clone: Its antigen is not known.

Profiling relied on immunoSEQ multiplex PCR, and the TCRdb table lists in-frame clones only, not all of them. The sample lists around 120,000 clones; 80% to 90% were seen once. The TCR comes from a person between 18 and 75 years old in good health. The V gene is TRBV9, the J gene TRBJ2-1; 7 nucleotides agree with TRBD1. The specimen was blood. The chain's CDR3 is CASSVEWDRDNEQFF. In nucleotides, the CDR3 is TGTGCCAGCAGCGTAGAGTGGGACAGAGACAATGAGCAGTTCTTC.